This T cell receptor (beta chain) came from a study of cytomegalovirus exposure and HLA in healthy donors. Study-wide results and caveats: One later analysis, an examination of the 90 to 150 validation repertoires, found that first-cohort TCR clusters tended to co-occur in them. Some public TCRs appeared in many individuals, while most sequences were rare.

CDR3 length: 14 amino acids. With 6 bases clipped from V and 2 bases from J, the junction kept 4 bases outside the gene matches. Germline assignment: CDR1 SNHLY and CDR2 FYNNEI. A note on this clone: The antigen is unknown. The sample has other DNA sequences that encode this CDR3 too.

TCRdb's copy holds only in-frame clones and misses some; the assay was immunoSEQ multiplex PCR. Counted here are about 160,000 clones, about nine tenths occurring once; the ten biggest clones make up 4.2%. The clonotype comes from a man between 18 and 35 years old in good health and CMV-seropositive. This chain links TRBV2 with TRBJ2-1; 7 nucleotides agree with TRBD1. Sequenced sample: PBMCs. The DNA for the CDR3 is TGTGCCAGCAGACCGGGACAGACCTACAATGAGCAGTTCTTC. Translating it yields CASRPGQTYNEQFF.